The clone carrying this T cell receptor (beta chain) has only a few counts. The record originates from a study of control samples from healthy donors and cancer patients. Profiling relied on immunoSEQ multiplex PCR, and the TCRdb table lists in-frame clones only, not all of them. The sample lists around 50,000 clones; approximately 90% were seen once. Source material: PBMCs. The sequence derives from a man in his forties with colorectal cancer.

CDR3 in DNA: TGTGCCTGGGCTCGGGACGAGAACTATGGCTACACCTTC. Its protein product is CAWARDENYGYTF. The chain links TRBV30 to TRBJ1-2, with D possibly matching TRBD1 (5 bases). This CDR3 comprises 13 residues. Germline V gene lookup returns CDR1 GTSNPN and CDR2 SVGIG (reference sequence). V shed 5 bases and J shed 2 bases, with 12 bases lying between them.